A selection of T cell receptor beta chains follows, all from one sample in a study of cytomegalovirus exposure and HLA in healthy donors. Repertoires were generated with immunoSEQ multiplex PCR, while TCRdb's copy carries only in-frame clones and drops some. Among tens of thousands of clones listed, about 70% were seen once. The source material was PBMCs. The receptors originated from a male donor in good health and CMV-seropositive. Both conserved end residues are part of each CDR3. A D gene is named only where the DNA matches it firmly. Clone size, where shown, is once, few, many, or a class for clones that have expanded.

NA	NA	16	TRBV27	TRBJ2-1	CASSLTGPQGGDEQFF	TGTGCCAGCAGTTTAACAGGGCCACAGGGTGGCGATGAGCAGTTCTTC
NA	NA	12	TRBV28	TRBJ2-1	CASSLWGGEQFF	TGTGCCAGCAGTTTATGGGGAGGTGAGCAGTTCTTC
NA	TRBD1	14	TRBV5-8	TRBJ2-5	CASSGDRVQETQYF	TGTGCCAGCAGCGGGGACAGGGTCCAAGAGACCCAGTACTTC
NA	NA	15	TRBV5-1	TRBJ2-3	CASSLVGESTDTQYF	TGCGCCAGCAGCTTGGTTGGGGAGTCAACAGATACGCAGTATTTT
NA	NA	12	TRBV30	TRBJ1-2	CAWEQGRYGYTF	TGTGCCTGGGAGCAGGGTCGGTATGGCTACACCTTC
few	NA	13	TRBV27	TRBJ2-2	CASPPRDTGELFF	TGTGCCAGCCCTCCCAGGGACACCGGGGAGCTGTTTTTT
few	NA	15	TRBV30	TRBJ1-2	CAWSVNAGEGYGYTF	TGTGCCTGGAGTGTAAATGCCGGGGAGGGCTATGGCTACACCTTC
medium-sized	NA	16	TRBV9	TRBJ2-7	CASSVERDSFSYEQYF	TGTGCCAGCAGCGTAGAACGGGACTCCTTCTCCTACGAGCAGTACTTC
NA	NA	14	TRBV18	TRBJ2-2	CASSPSYPPGELFF	TGTGCCAGCTCACCCAGTTATCCTCCCGGGGAGCTGTTTTTT
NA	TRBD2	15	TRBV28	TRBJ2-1	CASRTSGEAYNEQFF	TGTGCCAGCAGGACTAGCGGGGAAGCCTACAATGAGCAGTTCTTC
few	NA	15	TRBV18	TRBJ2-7	CASSLVAGYLYEQYF	TGTGCCAGCTCCCTCGTAGCAGGGTACCTTTACGAGCAGTACTTC
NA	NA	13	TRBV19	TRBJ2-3	CASSAGQTDTQYF	TGTGCCAGTAGTGCGGGCCAAACAGATACGCAGTATTTT
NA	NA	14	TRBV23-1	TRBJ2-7	CASSPGRSSYEQYF	TGCGCCAGCAGTCCCGGCCGGAGCTCCTACGAGCAGTACTTC
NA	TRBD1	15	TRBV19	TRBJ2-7	CASSTTGTGFHEQYF	TGTGCCAGTAGTACCACCGGGACAGGGTTTCACGAGCAGTACTTC
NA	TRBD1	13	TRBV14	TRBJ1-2	CASSPGQYYGYTF	TGTGCCAGCAGCCCGGGACAGTACTATGGCTACACCTTC
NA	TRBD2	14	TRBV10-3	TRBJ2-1	CAISAGGAYNEQFF	TGTGCCATCAGTGCGGGGGGGGCCTACAATGAGCAGTTCTTC
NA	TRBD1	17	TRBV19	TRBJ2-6	CATNEGQVLTGANVLTF	TGTGCCACCAACGAAGGACAGGTCTTAACTGGGGCCAACGTCCTGACTTTC
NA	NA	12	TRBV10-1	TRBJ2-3	CASSATGDTQYF	TGCGCCAGCAGCGCCACAGGAGATACGCAGTATTTT
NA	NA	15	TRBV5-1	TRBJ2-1	CASSLFSLADNEQFF	TGCGCCAGCAGCTTGTTCTCCCTAGCCGATAATGAGCAGTTCTTC
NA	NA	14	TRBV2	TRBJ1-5	CASSGGVPNQPQHF	TGTGCCAGCAGTGGGGGGGTCCCCAATCAGCCCCAGCATTTT
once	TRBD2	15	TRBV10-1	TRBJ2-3	CASSDAGLAGETQYF	TGCGCCAGCAGTGATGCGGGACTAGCGGGGGAGACGCAGTATTTT
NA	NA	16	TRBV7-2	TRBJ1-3	CASSAQGLTSGNTIYF	TGTGCCAGCAGCGCACAGGGCCTAACCTCTGGAAACACCATATATTTT